The T cell receptor beta chain under discussion was sequenced for a study of Ad26.COV2.S vaccination and SARS-CoV-2 variants. Study-level background: Of the COV1001 trial arms, the Ad26.COV2.S arm included the donor.

Treatment given: around 19 received Ad26.COV2.S at low or high dose, single or two shots; about 5 received placebo; per-sample allocation not given. Material that was analyzed had been drawn on day 63 after the first vaccine or placebo injection. Sequencing used immunoSEQ multiplex PCR; TCRdb keeps in-frame clones, though not all of them. Of some 250,000 clones in the sample, roughly 90% are singletons; the top ten hold around 10%. Trimming took 4 bases from V and 7 from J; bases not matched to a gene: 3. Germline V gene lookup returns CDR1 SGHTA and CDR2 FQGTGA. The length of the CDR3 is 14 residues. The study's findings and limits: Breadth, reportedly substantial, characterized the spike-specific CD8+ and CD4+ T cell responses after vaccination. The TCR-based breadth and depth measures might underestimate overall T cell responses.

Details on this clone: The antigen remains undetermined.

The sample consisted of peripheral blood, taken in a trial of Ad26.COV2.S vaccine versus placebo. The TCR was taken from a person between 18 and 59 years old who received the Ad26.COV2.S COVID-19 vaccine or a placebo. The V and J genes are TRBV7-3 and TRBJ2-2, with 10 bases identical to TRBD1. The CDR3 DNA follows: TGTGCCAGCAGCTGGACAGGGGGAGACGGGGAGCTGTTTTTT. Translating it yields CASSWTGGDGELFF.